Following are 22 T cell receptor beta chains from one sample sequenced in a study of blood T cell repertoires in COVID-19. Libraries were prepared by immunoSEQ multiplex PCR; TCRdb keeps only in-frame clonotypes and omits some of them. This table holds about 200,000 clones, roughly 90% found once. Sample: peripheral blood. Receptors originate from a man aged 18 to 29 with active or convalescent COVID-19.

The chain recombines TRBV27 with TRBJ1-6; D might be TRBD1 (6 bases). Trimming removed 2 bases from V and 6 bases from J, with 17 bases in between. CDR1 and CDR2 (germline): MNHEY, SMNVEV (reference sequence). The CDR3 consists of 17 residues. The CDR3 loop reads CASSLGRGGAVNSPLHF. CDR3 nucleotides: TGTGCCAGCAGTTTAGGCCGTGGGGGGGCGGTTAATTCACCCCTCCACTTT.

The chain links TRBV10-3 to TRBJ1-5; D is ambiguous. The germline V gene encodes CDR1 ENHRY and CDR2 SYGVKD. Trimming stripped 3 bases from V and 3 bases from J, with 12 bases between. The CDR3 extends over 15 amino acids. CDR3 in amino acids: CAISESITNNQPQHF. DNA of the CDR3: TGTGCCATCAGTGAATCTATCACCAACAATCAGCCCCAGCATTTT.

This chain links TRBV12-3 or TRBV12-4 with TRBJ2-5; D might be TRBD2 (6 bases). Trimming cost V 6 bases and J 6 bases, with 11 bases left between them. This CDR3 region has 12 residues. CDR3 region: CASSKLAKTQYF. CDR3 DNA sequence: TGTGCCAGCAGCAAACTAGCAAAGACCCAGTACTTC.

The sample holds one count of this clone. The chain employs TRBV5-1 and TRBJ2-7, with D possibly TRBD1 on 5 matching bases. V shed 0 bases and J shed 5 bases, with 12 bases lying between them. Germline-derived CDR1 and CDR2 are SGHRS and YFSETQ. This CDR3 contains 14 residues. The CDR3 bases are TGCGCCAGCAGCTTGGCTCAGGGCAACCACGAGCAGTACTTC. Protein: CASSLAQGNHEQYF.

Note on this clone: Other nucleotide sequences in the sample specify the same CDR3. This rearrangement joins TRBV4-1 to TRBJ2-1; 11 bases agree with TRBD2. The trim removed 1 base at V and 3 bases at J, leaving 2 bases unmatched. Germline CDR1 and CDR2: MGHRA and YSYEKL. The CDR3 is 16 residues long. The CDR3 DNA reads TGCGCCAGCAGCCAAGGGCTAGCGGGGGGCTACAATGAGCAGTTCTTC. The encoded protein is CASSQGLAGGYNEQFF.

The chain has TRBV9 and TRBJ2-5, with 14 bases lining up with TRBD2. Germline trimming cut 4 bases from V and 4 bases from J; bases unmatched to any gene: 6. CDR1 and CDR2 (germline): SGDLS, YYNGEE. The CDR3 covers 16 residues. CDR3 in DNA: TGTGCCAGCAGCACGGGACTAGCGGGAGTCGGAGAGACCCAGTACTTC. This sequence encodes CASSTGLAGVGETQYF.

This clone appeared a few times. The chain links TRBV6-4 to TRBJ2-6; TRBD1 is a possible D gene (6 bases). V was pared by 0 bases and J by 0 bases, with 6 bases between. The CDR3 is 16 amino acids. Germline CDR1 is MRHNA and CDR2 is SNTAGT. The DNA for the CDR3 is TGTGCCAGCAGTGACTCGGGGGCCTCTGGGGCCAACGTCCTGACTTTC. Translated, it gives CASSDSGASGANVLTF.

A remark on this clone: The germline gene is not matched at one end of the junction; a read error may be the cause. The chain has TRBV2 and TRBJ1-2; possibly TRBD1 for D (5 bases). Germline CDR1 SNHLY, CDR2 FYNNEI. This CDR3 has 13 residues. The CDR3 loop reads CASREARAYGYTF. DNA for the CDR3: TGTGCCAGCAGGGAAGCCAGGGCCTATGGCTACACCTTC.

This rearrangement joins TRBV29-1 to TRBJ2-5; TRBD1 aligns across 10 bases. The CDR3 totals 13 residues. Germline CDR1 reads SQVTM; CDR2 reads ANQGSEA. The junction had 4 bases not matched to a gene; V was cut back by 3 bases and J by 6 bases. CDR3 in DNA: TGCAGCGTTGACGGGACAGGGGTACAGACCCAGTACTTC. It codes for CSVDGTGVQTQYF.

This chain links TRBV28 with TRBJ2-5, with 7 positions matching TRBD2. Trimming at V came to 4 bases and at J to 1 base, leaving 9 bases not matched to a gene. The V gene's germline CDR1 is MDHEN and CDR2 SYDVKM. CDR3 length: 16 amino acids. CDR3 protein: CASSSLRGRAQETQYF. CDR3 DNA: TGTGCCAGCAGTTCCCTTCGCGGGAGAGCCCAAGAGACCCAGTACTTC.

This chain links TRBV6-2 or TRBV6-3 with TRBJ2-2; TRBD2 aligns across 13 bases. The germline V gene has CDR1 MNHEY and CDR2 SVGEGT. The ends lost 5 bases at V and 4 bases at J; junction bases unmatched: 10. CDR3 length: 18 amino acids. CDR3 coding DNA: TGTGCCAGCAGTGCCCGACAGACTAGCGGGAGGCTCACCGGGGAGCTGTTTTTT. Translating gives CASSARQTSGRLTGELFF.

CDR3 region: CASSLMTGGFVEAFF. The CDR3 DNA sequence: TGTGCCAGCAGCTTGATGACAGGGGGTTTTGTTGAAGCTTTCTTT. The chain uses TRBV5-4 and TRBJ1-1; 9 bases agree with TRBD1. V dropped 1 base and J dropped 7; count of bases not matched to a gene: 8. The CDR3 sequence is 15 residues long. Germline V gene data show CDR1 as SGHNT and CDR2 as YYREEE (reference sequence).

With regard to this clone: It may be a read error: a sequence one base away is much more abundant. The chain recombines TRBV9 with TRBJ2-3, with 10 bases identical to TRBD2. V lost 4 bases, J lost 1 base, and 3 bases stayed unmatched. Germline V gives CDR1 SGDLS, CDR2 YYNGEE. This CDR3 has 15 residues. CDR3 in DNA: TGTGCCAGCAGCCCCGGGACTAGCGGCACAGATACGCAGTATTTT. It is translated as CASSPGTSGTDTQYF.

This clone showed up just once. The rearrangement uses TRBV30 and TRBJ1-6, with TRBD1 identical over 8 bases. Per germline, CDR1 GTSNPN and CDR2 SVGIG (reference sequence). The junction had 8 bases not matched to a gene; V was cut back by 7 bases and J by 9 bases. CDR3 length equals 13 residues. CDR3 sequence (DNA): TGTGCCTCCGGACAGGGTGTAGGTTCACCCCTCCACTTT. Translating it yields CASGQGVGSPLHF.

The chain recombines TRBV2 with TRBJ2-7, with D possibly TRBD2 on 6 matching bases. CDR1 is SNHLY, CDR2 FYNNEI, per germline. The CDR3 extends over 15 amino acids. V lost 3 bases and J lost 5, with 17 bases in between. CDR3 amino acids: CASSETRQSRHEQYF. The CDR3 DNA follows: TGTGCCAGCAGTGAGACTAGACAGTCTCGGCACGAGCAGTACTTC.

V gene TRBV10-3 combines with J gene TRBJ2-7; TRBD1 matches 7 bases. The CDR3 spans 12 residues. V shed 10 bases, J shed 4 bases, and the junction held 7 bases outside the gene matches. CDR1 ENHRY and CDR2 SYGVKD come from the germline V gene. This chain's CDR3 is CATRGQSYEQYF. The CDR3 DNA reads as TGTGCCACCAGGGGACAGTCATACGAGCAGTACTTC.

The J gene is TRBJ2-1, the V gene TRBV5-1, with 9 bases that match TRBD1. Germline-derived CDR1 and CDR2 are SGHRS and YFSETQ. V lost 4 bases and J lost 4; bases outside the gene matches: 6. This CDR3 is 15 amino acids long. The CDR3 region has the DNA TGCGCCAGCAGCCAGGGACAGGGTCTGTACAATGAGCAGTTCTTC. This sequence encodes CASSQGQGLYNEQFF. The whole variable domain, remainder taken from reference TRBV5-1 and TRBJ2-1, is KAGVTQTPRYLIKTRGQQVTLSCSPISGHRSVSWYQQTPGQGLQFLFEYFSETQRNKGNFPGRFSGRQFSNSRSEMNVSTLELGDSALYLCASSQGQGLYNEQFFGPGTRLTVL.

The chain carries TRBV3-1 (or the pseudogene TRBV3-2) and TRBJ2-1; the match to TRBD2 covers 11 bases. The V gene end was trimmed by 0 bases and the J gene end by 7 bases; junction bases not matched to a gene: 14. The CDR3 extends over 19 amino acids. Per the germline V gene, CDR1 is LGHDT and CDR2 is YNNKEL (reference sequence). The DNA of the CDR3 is TGTGCCAGCAGCCAAGAGCGGCTAGCGGGGGGAATTTCGCGGAATGAGCAGTTCTTC. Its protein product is CASSQERLAGGISRNEQFF.

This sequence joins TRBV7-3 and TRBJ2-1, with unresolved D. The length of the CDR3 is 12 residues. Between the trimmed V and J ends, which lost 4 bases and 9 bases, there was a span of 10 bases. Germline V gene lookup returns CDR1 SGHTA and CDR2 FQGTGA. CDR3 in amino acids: CASSSHSCEQFF. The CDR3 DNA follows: TGTGCCAGCAGCTCGCATAGTTGTGAGCAGTTCTTC.

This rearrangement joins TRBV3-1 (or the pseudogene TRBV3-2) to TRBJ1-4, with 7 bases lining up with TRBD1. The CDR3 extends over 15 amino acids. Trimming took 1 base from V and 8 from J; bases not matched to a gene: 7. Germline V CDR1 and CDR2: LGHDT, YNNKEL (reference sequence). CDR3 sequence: CASSQGYRGPEKLFF. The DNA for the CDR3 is TGTGCCAGCAGCCAAGGCTACAGGGGCCCGGAAAAACTGTTTTTT.

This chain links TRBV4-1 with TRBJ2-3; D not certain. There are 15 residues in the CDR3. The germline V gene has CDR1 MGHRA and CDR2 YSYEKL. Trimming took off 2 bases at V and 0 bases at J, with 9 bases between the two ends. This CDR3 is CASSQSRQSTDTQYF. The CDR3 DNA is TGCGCCAGCAGCCAATCCAGGCAAAGCACAGATACGCAGTATTTT.

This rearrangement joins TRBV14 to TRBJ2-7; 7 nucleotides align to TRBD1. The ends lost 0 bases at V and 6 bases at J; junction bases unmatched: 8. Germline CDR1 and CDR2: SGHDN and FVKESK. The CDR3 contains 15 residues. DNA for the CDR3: TGTGCCAGCAGCCAAGAACTAGGGGGCGCGTCCGAGCAGTACTTC. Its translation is CASSQELGGASEQYF.